Listed below are T cell receptor beta chains from one sample, sequenced in a study of blood T cell repertoires in COVID-19. Some clones are missing from TCRdb's copy, which holds only in-frame ones; the method was immunoSEQ multiplex PCR. The table has under 200,000 clones, 83% seen once. The sample consisted of peripheral blood. The source is a human donor in a cohort sampled during active COVID-19. Both conserved end residues are part of each CDR3. D genes are given only for firm matches. Clone size is shown for a subset of rows, as once, few, many or a class of expanded clone.

J	V	size	length	D	CDR3	DNA
TRBJ1-5	TRBV18	.	13	.	CASSPAGDQPQHF	TGTGCCAGCTCACCTGCAGGGGATCAGCCCCAGCATTTT
TRBJ1-2	TRBV4-3	once	13	.	CASSHPAGYGYTF	TGCGCCAGCAGCCACCCGGCGGGCTATGGCTACACCTTC
TRBJ1-1	TRBV11-2	.	14	.	CASSLEGENTEAFF	TGTGCCAGCAGCTTAGAAGGGGAGAACACTGAAGCTTTCTTT
TRBJ1-1	TRBV6-4	.	14	TRBD1	CASTRDRESAEAFF	TGTGCCAGCACACGCGACAGGGAGTCGGCTGAAGCTTTCTTT
TRBJ2-7	TRBV12-3/TRBV12-4	once	12	TRBD1	CASSDSGGEQYF	TGTGCCAGCAGTGATTCAGGGGGTGAGCAGTACTTC
TRBJ1-3	TRBV19	.	15	TRBD1	CASSPTGDRGNTIYF	TGTGCCAGTAGTCCCACAGGGGACCGTGGAAACACCATATATTTT
TRBJ2-2	TRBV29-1	.	14	TRBD2	CSVGGAGGTGELFF	TGCAGCGTGGGGGGAGCGGGAGGCACCGGGGAGCTGTTTTTT
TRBJ1-1	TRBV27	.	14	.	CASSFRQFQGEAFF	TGTGCCAGCAGTTTCCGACAATTTCAGGGTGAAGCTTTCTTT
TRBJ2-7	TRBV7-2	few	15	TRBD1	CASSSLRGQGNEQYF	TGTGCCAGCAGCTCACTTAGGGGACAGGGCAACGAGCAGTACTTC
TRBJ1-5	TRBV28	.	16	.	CASTDPGSYSNQPQHF	TGTGCCAGCACCGATCCGGGATCATATAGCAATCAGCCCCAGCATTTT
TRBJ2-7	TRBV2	few	11	.	CASSAAYEQYF	TGTGCCAGCAGTGCCGCCTACGAGCAGTACTTC
TRBJ1-1	TRBV9	.	14	.	CASSVSSGGTEAFF	TGTGCCAGCAGCGTATCATCGGGGGGGACTGAAGCTTTCTTT
TRBJ2-4	TRBV7-9	.	18	.	CASSLGIGGGVAKNIQYF	TGTGCCAGCAGCTTAGGAATAGGTGGGGGCGTCGCCAAAAACATTCAGTACTTC
TRBJ2-3	TRBV11-1	.	15	.	CASSLSGDRTDTQYF	TGTGCCAGCAGCTTGAGCGGAGATCGCACAGATACGCAGTATTTT
TRBJ2-5	TRBV6-2/TRBV6-3	.	13	.	CASSLGERETQYF	TGTGCCAGCAGTCTCGGGGAGAGGGAGACCCAGTACTTC
TRBJ1-3	TRBV27	.	13	.	CATRPFSGNTIYF	TGTGCCACTAGACCGTTCTCTGGAAACACCATATATTTT
TRBJ2-7	TRBV12-3/TRBV12-4	.	13	.	CASRPSVAYEQYF	TGTGCCAGCAGACCCTCGGTGGCCTACGAGCAGTACTTC
TRBJ2-7	TRBV27	.	12	.	CASSLRGSEQYF	TGTGCCAGCAGTTTAAGGGGTTCCGAGCAGTACTTC
TRBJ2-7	TRBV18	.	12	.	CASSPDSYEQYF	TGTGCCAGCTCCCCGGACAGCTACGAGCAGTACTTC
TRBJ2-3	TRBV5-5	.	15	.	CASSLRGGSTDTQYF	TGTGCCAGCAGCTTGAGGGGCGGAAGCACAGATACGCAGTATTTT
TRBJ1-1	TRBV28	once	14	.	CASSLKGGRTEAFF	TGTGCCAGCAGTTTGAAAGGAGGAAGAACTGAAGCTTTCTTT
TRBJ1-2	TRBV5-1	.	17	.	CASSIDPQGLGNYGYTF	TGCGCCAGCAGCATTGACCCTCAGGGGCTTGGTAACTATGGCTACACCTTC
TRBJ1-5	TRBV7-2	few	15	.	CASSSTGFSNQPQHF	TGTGCCAGCAGCTCGACAGGCTTTAGCAATCAGCCCCAGCATTTT
TRBJ2-4	TRBV5-4	.	16	.	CASSPSQAQAKNIQYF	TGTGCCAGCAGCCCATCCCAGGCCCAGGCCAAAAACATTCAGTACTTC
TRBJ1-3	TRBV10-3	.	14	TRBD1	CAISESGQANTIYF	TGTGCCATCAGTGAGTCAGGACAGGCGAACACCATATATTTT
TRBJ1-5	TRBV18	.	17	.	CASSSGQRGVKYQPQHF	TGTGCCAGCTCATCTGGACAGAGGGGTGTCAAATATCAGCCCCAGCATTTT
TRBJ1-1	TRBV23-1	.	18	.	CASSHRSTGWSVNTEAFF	TGCGCCAGCAGTCACCGGTCAACAGGGTGGAGTGTGAACACTGAAGCTTTCTTT
TRBJ1-1	TRBV7-3	.	17	TRBD1	CASSLTHGTGLNTEAFF	TGTGCCAGCAGCTTAACGCACGGGACAGGTTTAAACACTGAAGCTTTCTTT
TRBJ2-3	TRBV3-1/TRBV3-2	.	16	TRBD2	CASSQESWETSRGQYF	TGTGCCAGCAGCCAAGAAAGTTGGGAGACTAGCCGAGGGCAGTATTTT
TRBJ1-2	TRBV9	.	12	.	CASSVEGYGYTF	TGTGCCAGCAGCGTGGAGGGCTATGGCTACACCTTC
TRBJ2-3	TRBV6-2/TRBV6-3	.	15	.	CASSYGLRDTDTQYF	TGTGCCAGCAGTTACGGTCTGCGTGACACAGATACGCAGTATTTT
TRBJ2-5	TRBV6-5	.	15	TRBD1	CASATGTGAGETQYF	TGTGCCAGCGCCACCGGGACAGGGGCGGGAGAGACCCAGTACTTC
TRBJ1-1	TRBV4-2	few	14	.	CASSQDHSSTEAFF	TGTGCCAGCAGCCAAGATCATTCGAGCACTGAAGCTTTCTTT
TRBJ2-5	TRBV7-8	.	17	TRBD1	CASSLDWTGVYQETQYF	TGTGCCAGCAGCTTAGATTGGACAGGGGTCTACCAAGAGACCCAGTACTTC
TRBJ2-7	TRBV7-9	.	12	TRBD1	CASSQDRGDEHF	TGTGCCAGCAGCCAAGACAGGGGGGACGAGCACTTC
TRBJ2-2	TRBV6-5	.	14	.	CATRRGTNTGELFF	TGTGCCACAAGGCGGGGGACAAACACCGGGGAGCTGTTTTTT
TRBJ1-2	TRBV2	.	14	.	CASSPTDGGYGYTF	TGTGCCAGCAGCCCGACAGATGGCGGATATGGCTACACCTTC
TRBJ2-2	TRBV5-1	.	17	.	CASSTTPRQANTGELFF	TGCGCCAGCAGCACCACTCCACGACAGGCGAACACCGGGGAGCTGTTTTTT
TRBJ1-5	TRBV18	.	16	TRBD1	CASSRSGQGGNQPQHF	TGTGCCAGCTCACGCTCCGGGCAGGGGGGAAATCAGCCCCAGCATTTT
TRBJ2-1	TRBV2	.	12	.	CASSGQYNEQFF	TGTGCCAGCAGCGGACAGTACAATGAGCAGTTCTTC
TRBJ2-7	TRBV21-1	.	13	.	CARRDSAVYEQYF	TGTGCCAGGAGGGACAGCGCGGTTTACGAGCAGTACTTC
TRBJ2-7	TRBV12-3/TRBV12-4	.	13	TRBD2	CASELAGADEQYF	TGTGCCAGCGAGCTAGCGGGAGCCGACGAGCAGTACTTC
TRBJ1-5	TRBV15	.	17	.	CATSAGGEDYGNQPQHF	TGTGCCACCAGCGCAGGAGGGGAGGATTATGGCAATCAGCCCCAGCATTTT
TRBJ1-1	TRBV6-2/TRBV6-3	once	14	TRBD1	CASSPRQGNTEAFF	TGTGCCAGCAGCCCACGACAGGGGAACACTGAAGCTTTCTTT
TRBJ2-7	TRBV4-3	.	14	TRBD2	CASSQLAGGDEQYF	TGCGCCAGCAGCCAACTAGCGGGGGGGGACGAGCAGTACTTC
TRBJ1-6	TRBV2	.	14	.	CASSASSRGSPLHF	TGTGCCAGCAGTGCGAGCAGCAGGGGCTCACCCCTCCACTTT
TRBJ2-2	TRBV7-8	few	15	TRBD2	CASSRLAGNTGELFF	TGTGCCAGCAGCCGACTAGCGGGGAACACCGGGGAGCTGTTTTTT
TRBJ1-4	TRBV5-1	once	14	.	CASSLGTPDEKLFF	TGCGCCAGCAGCTTGGGGACTCCGGATGAAAAACTGTTTTTT
TRBJ2-1	TRBV7-2	.	15	TRBD1	CASSPQTGFANEQFF	TGTGCCAGCAGCCCCCAGACAGGGTTCGCCAATGAGCAGTTCTTC
TRBJ1-5	TRBV27	.	13	TRBD1	CASSNRGRQPQHF	TGTGCCAGCAGTAACAGGGGTCGACAGCCCCAGCATTTT
TRBJ1-2	TRBV6-1	.	14	.	CASSELSRSGGYTF	TGTGCCAGCAGTGAATTGAGCAGATCGGGGGGCTACACCTTC
TRBJ1-1	TRBV5-1	once	13	TRBD1	CASSGTGGTEAFF	TGCGCCAGCAGCGGGACAGGAGGCACTGAAGCTTTCTTT
TRBJ1-3	TRBV7-7	.	13	.	CASSRGLGNTIYF	TGTGCTAGCAGTCGGGGACTTGGAAACACCATATATTTT
TRBJ2-6	TRBV2	.	15	TRBD1	CASRDRASGANVLTF	TGTGCCAGCAGAGACAGGGCTTCTGGGGCCAACGTCCTGACTTTC
TRBJ2-1	TRBV4-1	few	15	TRBD2	CASSRRTSGDNEQFF	TGCGCCAGCAGCCGGAGGACTAGCGGGGACAATGAGCAGTTCTTC